A selection of T cell receptor beta chains follows, all from one sample in a study of OX40 agonist ivuxolimab in advanced cancers. TCRdb's table, derived via immunoSEQ multiplex PCR, lists solely in-frame clones and lacks some. The table shows some 45,000 clones, with about 86% occurring only once. The sequencing used CD4+ or CD8+ T cells sorted from blood, collected in a trial of the OX40 agonist ivuxolimab. These TCRs come from an adult with an advanced solid tumor such as melanoma, head and neck, liver or kidney cancer. Both conserved end residues are part of each CDR3. D genes are given only for firm matches. Clone sizes are given selectively: once, few, many, or a class where the clone is expanded.

D gene: TRBD2; V gene: TRBV27; J gene: TRBJ2-1; clone size: .; CDR3 DNA: TGTGCCAGCAGTTTTCGCACGACTAGCGGGCTTTACAATGAGCAGTTCTTC; CDR3 protein: CASSFRTTSGLYNEQFF
D gene: .; V gene: TRBV6-1; J gene: TRBJ2-7; clone size: few; CDR3 DNA: TGTGCCAGCAGTGCGACCCGGGGGACTTACGAGCAGTACTTC; CDR3 protein: CASSATRGTYEQYF
D gene: .; V gene: TRBV15; J gene: TRBJ1-3; clone size: .; CDR3 DNA: TGTGCCACCAGCACGGACACCGGAAACACCATATATTTT; CDR3 protein: CATSTDTGNTIYF
D gene: .; V gene: TRBV18; J gene: TRBJ1-6; clone size: .; CDR3 DNA: TGTGCCAGCTCACCCGACAGAAGCTCCTATAATTCACCCCTCCACTTT; CDR3 protein: CASSPDRSSYNSPLHF
D gene: TRBD2; V gene: TRBV4-2; J gene: TRBJ2-1; clone size: once; CDR3 DNA: TGTGCCAGCAGCCAAGACCCCCTCTCTAGCGGGGGGACCAATGAGCAGTTCTTC; CDR3 protein: CASSQDPLSSGGTNEQFF
D gene: .; V gene: TRBV6-1; J gene: TRBJ2-7; clone size: .; CDR3 DNA: TGTGCCAGCAGTGAATCGTCCTACGAGCAGTACTTC; CDR3 protein: CASSESSYEQYF
D gene: TRBD1; V gene: TRBV10-3; J gene: TRBJ2-7; clone size: .; CDR3 DNA: TGTGCCATCAGGGGGACAGGGATCGACGAGCAGTACTTC; CDR3 protein: CAIRGTGIDEQYF
D gene: .; V gene: TRBV25-1; J gene: TRBJ2-1; clone size: .; CDR3 DNA: TGTGCCAGCAGTGAATTCGGGGGTGACAGCCGCAATGAGCAGTTCTTC; CDR3 protein: CASSEFGGDSRNEQFF
D gene: .; V gene: TRBV7-2; J gene: TRBJ1-6; clone size: .; CDR3 DNA: TGTGCCAGCAGCCCAGGGAAGGACCTCCCCCTCCACTTT; CDR3 protein: CASSPGKDLPLHF
D gene: .; V gene: TRBV4-3; J gene: TRBJ2-1; clone size: .; CDR3 DNA: TGCGCCAGCAGCCAGCGCCCGAGCTCCTACAATGAGCAGTTCTTC; CDR3 protein: CASSQRPSSYNEQFF
D gene: TRBD1; V gene: TRBV2; J gene: TRBJ2-3; clone size: .; CDR3 DNA: TGTGCCAGCAGCCGACAGGGAACCGATACGCAGTATTTT; CDR3 protein: CASSRQGTDTQYF
D gene: .; V gene: TRBV6-5; J gene: TRBJ1-2; clone size: .; CDR3 DNA: TGTGCCAGCTTTCCTTCTTCGGGACGCCAGGGCTACACCTTC; CDR3 protein: CASFPSSGRQGYTF
D gene: .; V gene: TRBV7-8; J gene: TRBJ2-1; clone size: .; CDR3 DNA: TGTGCCAGCAGCCACGACAGAGTACCTTACAATGAGCAGTTCTTC; CDR3 protein: CASSHDRVPYNEQFF
D gene: TRBD1; V gene: TRBV30; J gene: TRBJ1-2; clone size: .; CDR3 DNA: TGTGCCTGGAGTTCAAAGGGCTCAGGGGGTGGCTACACCTTC; CDR3 protein: CAWSSKGSGGGYTF
D gene: .; V gene: TRBV10-3; J gene: TRBJ1-5; clone size: .; CDR3 DNA: TGTGCCATCAGCGCTAACAATCAGCCCCAGCATTTT; CDR3 protein: CAISANNQPQHF
D gene: TRBD2; V gene: TRBV5-1; J gene: TRBJ2-3; clone size: .; CDR3 DNA: TGCGCCAGCAGCCTTAGCGGGAGGGCCACAGATACGCAGTATTTT; CDR3 protein: CASSLSGRATDTQYF
D gene: .; V gene: TRBV10-3; J gene: TRBJ1-3; clone size: .; CDR3 DNA: TGTGCCGTCCTTATCACGGGAGAAAACACCATATATTTT; CDR3 protein: CAVLITGENTIYF
D gene: .; V gene: TRBV6-1; J gene: TRBJ2-7; clone size: once; CDR3 DNA: TGTGCCAGCAGTGAAGCGTGGAGCGACCCTACGCCCTACGAGCAGTACTTC; CDR3 protein: CASSEAWSDPTPYEQYF
D gene: .; V gene: TRBV6-5; J gene: TRBJ1-2; clone size: .; CDR3 DNA: TGTGCCAGCAGTCGACAGCTAAACTATGGCTACACCTTC; CDR3 protein: CASSRQLNYGYTF
D gene: .; V gene: TRBV6-4; J gene: TRBJ2-3; clone size: .; CDR3 DNA: TGTGCCAGCAGTGACTCGCAAGGAAAGGGGACAGATACGCAGTATTTT; CDR3 protein: CASSDSQGKGTDTQYF
D gene: TRBD1; V gene: TRBV27; J gene: TRBJ2-7; clone size: .; CDR3 DNA: TGTGCCAGCAGCTCCGGACAGGCGAGGGTGGCCGAGCAGTACTTC; CDR3 protein: CASSSGQARVAEQYF
D gene: TRBD1; V gene: TRBV9; J gene: TRBJ2-1; clone size: .; CDR3 DNA: TGTGCCAGCAGCGCCCGTGGACAGGGGGCTTATGAGCAGTTCTTC; CDR3 protein: CASSARGQGAYEQFF
D gene: .; V gene: TRBV11-2; J gene: TRBJ2-7; clone size: .; CDR3 DNA: TGTGCCAGCAGCTTAGGACAAAGGGTATCCGAGCAGTACTTC; CDR3 protein: CASSLGQRVSEQYF
D gene: .; V gene: TRBV6-1; J gene: TRBJ2-3; clone size: .; CDR3 DNA: TGTGCCAGCAGTACCCGGGGTATCACAGATACGCAGTATTTT; CDR3 protein: CASSTRGITDTQYF
D gene: TRBD2; V gene: TRBV5-1; J gene: TRBJ2-1; clone size: .; CDR3 DNA: TGCGCCAGCAGCTTGGTCGGAATAGCGGGAGGGGTCTACAATGAGCAGTTCTTC; CDR3 protein: CASSLVGIAGGVYNEQFF
D gene: TRBD2; V gene: TRBV18; J gene: TRBJ2-7; clone size: few; CDR3 DNA: TGTGCCAGCTCACCCGGACTAGCGGGGTCCTACGAGCAGTACTTC; CDR3 protein: CASSPGLAGSYEQYF
D gene: .; V gene: TRBV28; J gene: TRBJ1-5; clone size: few; CDR3 DNA: TGTGCCAGCAGTCCCACAAATCAGCCCCAGCATTTT; CDR3 protein: CASSPTNQPQHF
D gene: TRBD2; V gene: TRBV2; J gene: TRBJ2-2; clone size: .; CDR3 DNA: TGTGCCAGCAGATGGGGGACTAGCGGGAGTGGGGAGCTGTTTTTT; CDR3 protein: CASRWGTSGSGELFF
D gene: TRBD1; V gene: TRBV7-8; J gene: TRBJ1-5; clone size: .; CDR3 DNA: TGTGCCAGCAGCGAGGACAGGGGCTCTCAGCCCCAGCATTTT; CDR3 protein: CASSEDRGSQPQHF
D gene: TRBD1; V gene: TRBV29-1; J gene: TRBJ2-7; clone size: .; CDR3 DNA: TGCAGCGTTGAACTCTCGGACAGGAAGGCCTACGAGCAGTACTTC; CDR3 protein: CSVELSDRKAYEQYF
D gene: .; V gene: TRBV7-6; J gene: TRBJ1-1; clone size: .; CDR3 DNA: TGTGCCAGCAGCGCCGACCAGGGCAGGGTAAACACTGAAGCTTTCTTT; CDR3 protein: CASSADQGRVNTEAFF
D gene: .; V gene: TRBV15; J gene: TRBJ1-4; clone size: .; CDR3 DNA: TGTGCCACCAGCAGAAATACTCAACGACAGTTTGCAACTAATGAAAAACTGTTTTTT; CDR3 protein: CATSRNTQRQFATNEKLFF